This TCR beta chain was recovered during a study of OX40 agonist ivuxolimab in advanced cancers. Study context: A male proportion of about 86% was recorded, with mean age around 62 years and range about 20 to 85. Study outcomes and limitations: Some of the nonresponding patients also showed low levels of normalized T-cell clonal expansion.

This clone came up once. The antigen remains undetermined. Germline V CDR1 and CDR2: DFQATT, SNEGSKA (reference sequence). CDR3 size: 11 residues. Trimming left V 3 bases short and J 9 bases short, with 11 bases between. This table comes from immunoSEQ multiplex PCR, and its TCRdb copy is limited to in-frame clones, with some not included. The sample has about 86,000 clones; 89% are singletons. This clonotype was sampled from an adult with an advanced solid tumor such as melanoma, head and neck, liver or kidney cancer. The specimen comprised CD4+ or CD8+ T cells sorted from blood, sampled in a trial of the OX40 agonist ivuxolimab. This sequence joins TRBV20-1 and TRBJ1-2, with TRBD1 as a possible D gene (5 bases). CDR3 coding DNA: TGCAGTGCTAGTCAGGGAGGGAGCTACACCTTC. Translated, it gives CSASQGGSYTF.